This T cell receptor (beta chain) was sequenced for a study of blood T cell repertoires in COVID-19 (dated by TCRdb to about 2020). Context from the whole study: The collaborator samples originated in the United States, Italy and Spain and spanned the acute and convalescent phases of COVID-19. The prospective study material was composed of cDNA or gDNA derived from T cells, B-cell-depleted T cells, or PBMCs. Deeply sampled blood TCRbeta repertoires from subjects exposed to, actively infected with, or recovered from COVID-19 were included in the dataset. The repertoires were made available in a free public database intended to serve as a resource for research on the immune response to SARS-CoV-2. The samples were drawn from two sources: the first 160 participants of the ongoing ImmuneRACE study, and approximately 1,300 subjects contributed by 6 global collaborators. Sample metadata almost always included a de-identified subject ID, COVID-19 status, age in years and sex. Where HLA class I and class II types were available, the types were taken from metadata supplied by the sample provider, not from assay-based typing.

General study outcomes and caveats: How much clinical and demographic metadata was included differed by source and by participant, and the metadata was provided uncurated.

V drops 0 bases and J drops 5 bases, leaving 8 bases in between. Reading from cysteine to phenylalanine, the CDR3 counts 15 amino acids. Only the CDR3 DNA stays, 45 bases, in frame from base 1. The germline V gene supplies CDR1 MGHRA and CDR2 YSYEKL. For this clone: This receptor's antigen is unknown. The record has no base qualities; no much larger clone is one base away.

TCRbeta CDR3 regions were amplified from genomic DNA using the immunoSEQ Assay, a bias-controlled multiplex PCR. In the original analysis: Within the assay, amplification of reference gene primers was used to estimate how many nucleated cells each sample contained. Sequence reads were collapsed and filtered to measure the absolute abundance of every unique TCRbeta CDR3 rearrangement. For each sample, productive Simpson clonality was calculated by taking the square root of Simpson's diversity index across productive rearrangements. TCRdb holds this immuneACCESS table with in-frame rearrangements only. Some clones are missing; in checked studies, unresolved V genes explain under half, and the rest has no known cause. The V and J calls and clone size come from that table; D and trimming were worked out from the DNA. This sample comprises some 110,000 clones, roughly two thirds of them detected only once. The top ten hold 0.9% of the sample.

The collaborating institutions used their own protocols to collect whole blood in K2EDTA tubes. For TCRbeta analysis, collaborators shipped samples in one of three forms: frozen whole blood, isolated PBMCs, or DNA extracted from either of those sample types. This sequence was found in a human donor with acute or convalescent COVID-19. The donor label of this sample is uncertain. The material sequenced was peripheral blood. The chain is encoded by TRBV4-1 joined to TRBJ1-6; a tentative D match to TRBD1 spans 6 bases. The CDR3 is CASSQEQGNNSPLHF. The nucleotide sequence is TGCGCCAGCAGCCAAGAACAGGGTAATAATTCACCCCTCCACTTT.